A selection of T cell receptor beta chains follows, all from one sample in a study of post-analysis software for immune sequencing data. TCRdb recomputed calls from the PCR reads with MiXCR, one row per CDR3 protein. The sample contains about 400,000 distinct CDR3 sequences, 30% to 45% of which appear only once. Sequencing was carried out using blood. The receptor source for this set is a girl aged 10-17 years with multiple sclerosis. The CDR3 runs from the conserved cysteine through the conserved F or W. The D gene is left open where the match is weak. Clone size appears in some rows only: once, few, many, or a class for an expanded clone.

clone_size	v_call	j_call	d_call	cdr3_nt	cdr3_aa
NA	TRBV25-1	TRBJ2-7	NA	TGTGCCAGCAGTTCATACCAGGGGGGCGAGCAGTACTTC	CASSSYQGGEQYF
NA	TRBV2	TRBJ2-4	NA	TGTGCCAGCAGTGGTCTTGGCGTGGAAGAAAACATTCAGTACTTC	CASSGLGVEENIQYF
NA	TRBV12-3/TRBV12-4	TRBJ2-1	TRBD2	TGTGCCAGCAGTCCCCAGTTTAGCGGGGGGGCGGAATACAATGAGCAGTTCTTC	CASSPQFSGGAEYNEQFF
many	TRBV14	TRBJ1-2	NA	TGTGCCAGCAGCCCGGGACGGAATTATGGCTACACCTTC	CASSPGRNYGYTF
few	TRBV7-9	TRBJ2-3	NA	TGTGCCAGCAGCGAAAGAGAGTTAAATACGCAGTATTTT	CASSERELNTQYF
NA	TRBV5-1	TRBJ2-2	NA	TGCGCCAGCAGCTTCATTGTAGGGGGAAACACCGGGGAGCTGTTTTTT	CASSFIVGGNTGELFF
few	TRBV9	TRBJ2-1	TRBD2	TGTGCCAGCAGCGTAGCGACTAGCGGGCGCTACAATGAGCAGTTCTTC	CASSVATSGRYNEQFF
few	TRBV5-5	TRBJ2-3	TRBD1	TGTGCCAGCAGCTACTCCGGGACAGGGTTAGATACGCAGTATTTT	CASSYSGTGLDTQYF
NA	TRBV29-1	TRBJ1-1	TRBD1	TGCAGCGTTGCCCTGGACAGGGTAAACACTGAAGCTTTCTTT	CSVALDRVNTEAFF
NA	TRBV7-2	TRBJ2-1	TRBD1	TGTGCCAGCAGCTCCAGACAGGGTAGCTCCTACAATGAGCAGTTCTTC	CASSSRQGSSYNEQFF
few	TRBV29-1	TRBJ1-1	NA	TGCAGCGTTGAGGGCGGGGGGTCCACTGAAGCTTTCTTT	CSVEGGGSTEAFF
few	TRBV10-3	TRBJ1-5	TRBD1	TGTGCCATCAGTGAATTCGGGACAGGGAATCAGCCCCAGCATTTT	CAISEFGTGNQPQHF
few	TRBV7-2	TRBJ2-1	TRBD2	TGTGCCAGCATCTCCGGGGGGAGCTCCTACAATGAGCAGTTCTTC	CASISGGSSYNEQFF
NA	TRBV29-1	TRBJ2-1	TRBD2	TGCAGCGTCGTGGGACTAGCAGTTTACAATGAGCAGTTCTTC	CSVVGLAVYNEQFF
NA	TRBV28	TRBJ1-1	TRBD1	TGTGCCAACAGGGTACAGGGGGCGCCCACTGAAGCTTTCTTT	CANRVQGAPTEAFF
few	TRBV7-2	TRBJ2-3	NA	TGTGCCAGCAGCTCGACCCCGGTCACAGATACGCAGTATTTT	CASSSTPVTDTQYF
NA	TRBV20-1	TRBJ1-2	NA	TGCAGTGCTCCAAAGACCCAGGGTTTCTGGGGTTACACCTTC	CSAPKTQGFWGYTF
NA	TRBV15	TRBJ2-6	NA	TGTGCCACCAGCAGGATGGACAGTTACGGCTCTGGGGCCAACGTCCTGACTTTC	CATSRMDSYGSGANVLTF
once	TRBV6-2/TRBV6-3	TRBJ1-5	NA	TGTGCCAGCAGTTACTCCAGGGCAGCCCCGGGGGCCCAGCATTTT	CASSYSRAAPGAQHF
NA	TRBV6-2/TRBV6-3	TRBJ1-6	TRBD1	TGTGCCAGCACTCGAAGACAGGGACGAAGTAATTCACCCCTCCACTTT	CASTRRQGRSNSPLHF
NA	TRBV20-1	TRBJ2-3	TRBD2	TGCAGTGCTAGGGGGACTAGCGAGGATACGCAGTATTTT	CSARGTSEDTQYF
NA	TRBV4-3	TRBJ2-7	TRBD1	TGCGCCAGCAGCCAAGGAAGCCAAGGGGGCCACGAGCAGTACTTC	CASSQGSQGGHEQYF
NA	TRBV12-3/TRBV12-4	TRBJ2-3	NA	TGTGCCAGCCCCTCACCGGGTTTGGGCATAGATACGCAGTATTTT	CASPSPGLGIDTQYF
NA	TRBV12-3/TRBV12-4	TRBJ2-3	TRBD2	TGTGCCAGCAGTCTCCGGGGGGGGGAAGATACGCAGTATTTT	CASSLRGGEDTQYF
few	TRBV4-3	TRBJ1-6	NA	TGCGCCAGCAGCCAAGATTATGACACCTATAATTCACCCCTCCACTTT	CASSQDYDTYNSPLHF
NA	TRBV10-3	TRBJ2-3	NA	TGTGCCATCAGTGAAGGCAGGAGCACAGATACGCAGTATTTT	CAISEGRSTDTQYF
few	TRBV15	TRBJ2-2	NA	TGTGCCACCAGCTCTCGGCGGGGGCGCAGGGAGCTGTTTTTT	CATSSRRGRRELFF
NA	TRBV7-2	TRBJ2-1	NA	TGTGCCAGCAGTCGCGGAGGGGGCAATGAGCAGTTCTTC	CASSRGGGNEQFF
few	TRBV18	TRBJ2-3	TRBD2	TGTGCCAGCTCACCAATAACTAGCGTTGCGGCAGATACGCAGTATTTT	CASSPITSVAADTQYF
NA	TRBV7-6	TRBJ2-7	NA	TGTGCCAGCAGCTTAACGGATTACTACGAGCAGTACTTC	CASSLTDYYEQYF
few	TRBV18	TRBJ2-3	NA	TGTGCCAGCTCACCAGGCATCATCGGACAGAACCGAGATACGCAGTATTTT	CASSPGIIGQNRDTQYF
few	TRBV7-9	TRBJ1-4	NA	TGTGCCTGCAGCTTAAGGCCCACTCAGGGTGAAAAACTGTTTTTT	CACSLRPTQGEKLFF
NA	TRBV12-5	TRBJ2-5	NA	TGTGCTAGTGGTTTGGTACCCAACCAGGAGACCCAGTACTTC	CASGLVPNQETQYF
many	TRBV12-3/TRBV12-4	TRBJ1-4	TRBD1	TGTGCCAGCAGTCCTGACAGGGGGTTTGATGAAAAACTGTTTTTT	CASSPDRGFDEKLFF
NA	TRBV3-1	TRBJ2-7	NA	TGTGCCAGCAGCCATGGACGGGAATCCGAGCAGTACTTC	CASSHGRESEQYF
few	TRBV15	TRBJ1-4	NA	TGTGCCACCAGCACCGACTGGAGCAATAATGAAAAACTGTTTTTT	CATSTDWSNNEKLFF
NA	TRBV12-3/TRBV12-4	TRBJ2-1	TRBD2	TGTGCCAGCAGTTTCACTAGCGGGGACAGCGATGAGCAGTTCTTC	CASSFTSGDSDEQFF
few	TRBV20-1	TRBJ1-2	NA	TGCAGTGCTAGTCACCAAGTGCGCTATGGCTACACCTTC	CSASHQVRYGYTF
many	TRBV6-6	TRBJ1-2	NA	TGTGCCAGCGGGGGACACGGCTATGGCTACACCTTC	CASGGHGYGYTF
few	TRBV6-1	TRBJ2-5	TRBD1	TGTGCCAGCAGTCAAGGGACAGTAAAAGAGACCCAGTACTTC	CASSQGTVKETQYF
many	TRBV5-5	TRBJ1-1	NA	TGTGCCAGCAGCTTCCGGGCCCCCGAAGCAGCTTTCTTT	CASSFRAPEAAFF
NA	TRBV13	TRBJ1-6	NA	TGTGCCAGCAGTCGCGGGAGTTCACCCCTCCACTTT	CASSRGSSPLHF
NA	TRBV4-1	TRBJ1-6	NA	TGCGCCAGCAGCCAGGGCCCAGGGATACTCTATAATTCACCCCTCCACTTT	CASSQGPGILYNSPLHF
few	TRBV5-1	TRBJ2-5	NA	TGCGCCAGCAGCTTGGGTGAGGGATTGCAGTACTTC	CASSLGEGLQYF
NA	TRBV6-6	TRBJ2-5	NA	TGTGCCAGCAGTTATAGGGTGGGGGCGGAGACCCAGTACTTC	CASSYRVGAETQYF
NA	TRBV11-2	TRBJ2-1	TRBD2	TGTGCCAGCAGCCGAAGGCCCGATACAGGACTAGCGGGGGGGTACCCCTACAATGAGCAGTTCTTC	CASSRRPDTGLAGGYPYNEQFF
NA	TRBV5-6	TRBJ2-5	NA	TGTGCCAGCAGCTTGGTTACAGGGTCTTTGAAAGAGACCCAGTACTTC	CASSLVTGSLKETQYF
few	TRBV20-1	TRBJ2-3	TRBD2	TGCAGTGCTAGAGATCGCCTTAGCGGGGGAGCCGGAGGGACGCAGTATTTT	CSARDRLSGGAGGTQYF